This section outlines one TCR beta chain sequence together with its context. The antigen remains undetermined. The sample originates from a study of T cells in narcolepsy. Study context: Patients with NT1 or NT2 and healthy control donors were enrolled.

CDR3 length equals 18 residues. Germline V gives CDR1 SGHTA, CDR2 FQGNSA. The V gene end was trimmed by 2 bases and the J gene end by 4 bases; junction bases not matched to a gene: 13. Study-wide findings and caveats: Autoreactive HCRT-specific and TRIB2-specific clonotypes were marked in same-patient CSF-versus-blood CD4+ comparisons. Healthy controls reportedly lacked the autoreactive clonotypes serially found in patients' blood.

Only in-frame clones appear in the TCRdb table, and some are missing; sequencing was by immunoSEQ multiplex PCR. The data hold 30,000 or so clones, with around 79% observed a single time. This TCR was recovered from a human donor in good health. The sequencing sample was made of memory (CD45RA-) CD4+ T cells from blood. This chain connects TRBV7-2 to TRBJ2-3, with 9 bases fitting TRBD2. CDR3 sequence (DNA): TGTGCCAGCAGCTTACGGCCTGTAGCGGGAGTGGGGGCAGATACGCAGTATTTT. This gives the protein CASSLRPVAGVGADTQYF.